This T cell receptor beta chain was obtained from a study of shared clonotypes between healthy human individuals. About this clone: What it binds is not known.

This CDR3 region has 15 residues. CDR1 and CDR2 (germline): SGDLS, YYNGEE. V was clipped by 3 bases and J by 1 base; unmatched bases: 3. Naivety among CD8 cells was defined by CD45RO negativity and positive CCR7 selection, thereby excluding terminally differentiated effector memory CD45RA+ cells. Study-level points and caveats: Several donors showed sharing of approximately 5% of naive CD4 clonotypes.

Assay used: immunoSEQ multiplex PCR; TCRdb lists only in-frame clones, some missing. The profile covers about 680,000 clones, with 92% appearing a single time and 24% taken by the ten largest. This clonotype was obtained from a man younger than 45 in good health. The sample taken for sequencing was naive CD8+ T cells sorted from blood. The J gene is TRBJ2-2, the V gene TRBV9, with 7 bases fitting TRBD1. The DNA for the CDR3 is TGTGCCAGCAGCGAATGGACAGGGAACACCGGGGAGCTGTTTTTT. Translated, it gives CASSEWTGNTGELFF.